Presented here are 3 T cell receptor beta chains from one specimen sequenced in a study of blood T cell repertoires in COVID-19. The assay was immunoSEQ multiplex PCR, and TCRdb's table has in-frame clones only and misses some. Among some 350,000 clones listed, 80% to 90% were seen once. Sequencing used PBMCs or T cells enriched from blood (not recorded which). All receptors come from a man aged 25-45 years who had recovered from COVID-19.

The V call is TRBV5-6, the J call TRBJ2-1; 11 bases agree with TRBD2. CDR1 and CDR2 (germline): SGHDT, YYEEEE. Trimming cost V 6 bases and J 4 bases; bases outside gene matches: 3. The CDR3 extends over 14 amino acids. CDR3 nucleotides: TGTGCCAGCAACCCTAGCGGGGGGTACAATGAGCAGTTCTTC. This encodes CASNPSGGYNEQFF.

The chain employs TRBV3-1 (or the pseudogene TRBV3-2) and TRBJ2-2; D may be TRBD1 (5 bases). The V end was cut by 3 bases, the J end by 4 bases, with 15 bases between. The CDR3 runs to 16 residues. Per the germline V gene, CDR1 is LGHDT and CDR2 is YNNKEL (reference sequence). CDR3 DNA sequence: TGTGCCAGCAGCCATATCCCGACAGCTTTCACCGGGGAGCTGTTTTTT. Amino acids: CASSHIPTAFTGELFF.

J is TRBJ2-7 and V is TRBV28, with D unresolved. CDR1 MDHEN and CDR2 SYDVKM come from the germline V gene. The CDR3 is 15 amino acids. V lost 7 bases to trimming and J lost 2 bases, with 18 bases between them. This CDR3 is CASIPRRLATYEQYF. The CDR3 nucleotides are TGTGCCAGCATTCCCCGCAGACTGGCGACCTACGAGCAGTACTTC.